This T cell receptor beta chain was identified in a study of shared clonotypes between healthy human individuals. Background on the study: CD8 memory received one plate per donor, CD8 naive two, CD4 memory three and CD4 naive three.

In germline, CDR1 is SGHVS, CDR2 FNYEAQ. The CDR3 spans 16 residues. The V gene end was trimmed by 4 bases and the J gene end by 3 bases; junction bases not matched to a gene: 11. To note about this clone: The antigen is unknown.

Donation came from healthy HIV-negative adults that had no recent acute infections or vaccinations. Study-level findings and limits: Non-shared clonotypes showed lower generation probabilities than clonotypes common to all four donors.

Measured with immunoSEQ multiplex PCR; TCRdb has only the in-frame clones, and not every one. The sample lists 2 million to 3 million clones, roughly 93% occurring once. Sequencing used naive CD4+ T cells from PBMCs. Subset indicated: CD45RA+ positively selected. This receptor was obtained from a man aged 18 to 30 in good health. Some clones in this sample may be carry-over from other donors' samples. The chain is built from TRBV7-6 and TRBJ2-7, with TRBD1 matching over 8 bases. CDR3 coding DNA: TGTGCCAGCAGCTCAATCCGGGACAGGAGGAACTACGAGCAGTACTTC. As protein: CASSSIRDRRNYEQYF.